The sample holds a few counts of the clone carrying this T cell receptor beta chain. The data belong to a study of blood T cells in healthy people across ages. Trimming shortened V by 2 bases and J by 2 bases, and 16 bases separated the two germline ends. The CDR3 runs to 16 residues. Germline CDR1 and CDR2: MGHRA and YSYEKL. The use of a sample-barcoded 5' primer and a J-beta primer mix characterized a second PCR of roughly 7 to 12 cycles. TCRdb ran MiXCR on the 5' RACE reads and lists one entry per CDR3 protein. Of 1.8 million or so distinct CDR3 sequences listed, about two fifths were seen once; the top ten hold roughly 24%.

Sequenced input: blood. The V gene is TRBV4-1, the J gene TRBJ2-7, with D perhaps TRBD2 (5 bases). The sequence came from a human donor in good health. The CDR3 sequence: CASSQSGEQQTYEQYF. The CDR3 DNA follows: TGCGCCAGCAGCCAAAGCGGAGAACAGCAAACCTACGAGCAGTACTTC.